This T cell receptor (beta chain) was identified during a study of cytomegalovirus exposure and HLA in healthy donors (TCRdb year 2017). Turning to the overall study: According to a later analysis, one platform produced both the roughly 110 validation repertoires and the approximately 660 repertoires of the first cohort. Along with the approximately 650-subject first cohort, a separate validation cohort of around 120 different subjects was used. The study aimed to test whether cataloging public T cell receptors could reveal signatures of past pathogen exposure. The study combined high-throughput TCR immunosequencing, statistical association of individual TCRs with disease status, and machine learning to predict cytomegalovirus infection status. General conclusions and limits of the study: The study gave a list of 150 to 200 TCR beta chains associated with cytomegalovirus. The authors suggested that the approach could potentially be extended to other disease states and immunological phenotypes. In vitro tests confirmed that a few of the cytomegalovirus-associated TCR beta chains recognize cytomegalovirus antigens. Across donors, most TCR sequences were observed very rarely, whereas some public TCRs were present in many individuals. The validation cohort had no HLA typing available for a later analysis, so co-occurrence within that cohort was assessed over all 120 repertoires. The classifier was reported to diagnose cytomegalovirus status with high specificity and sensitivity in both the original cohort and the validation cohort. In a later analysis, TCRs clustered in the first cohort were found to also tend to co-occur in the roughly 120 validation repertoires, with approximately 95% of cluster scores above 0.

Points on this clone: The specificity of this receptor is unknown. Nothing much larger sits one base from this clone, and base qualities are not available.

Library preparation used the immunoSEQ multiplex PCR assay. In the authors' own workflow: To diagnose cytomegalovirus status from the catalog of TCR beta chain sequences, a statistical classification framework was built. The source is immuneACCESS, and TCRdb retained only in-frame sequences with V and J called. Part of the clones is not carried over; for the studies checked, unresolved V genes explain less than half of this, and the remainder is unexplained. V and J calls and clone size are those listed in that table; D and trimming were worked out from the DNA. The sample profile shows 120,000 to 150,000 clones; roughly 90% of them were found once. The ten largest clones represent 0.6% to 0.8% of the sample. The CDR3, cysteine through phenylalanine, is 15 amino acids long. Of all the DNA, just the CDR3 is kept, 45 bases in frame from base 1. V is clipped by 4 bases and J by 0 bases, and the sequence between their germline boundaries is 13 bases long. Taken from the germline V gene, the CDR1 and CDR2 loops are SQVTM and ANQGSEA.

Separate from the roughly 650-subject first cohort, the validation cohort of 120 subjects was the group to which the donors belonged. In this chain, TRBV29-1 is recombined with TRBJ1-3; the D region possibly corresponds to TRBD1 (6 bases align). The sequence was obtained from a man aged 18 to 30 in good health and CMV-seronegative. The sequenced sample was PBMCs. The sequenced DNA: TGCAGCGTTGGGCACGGACAGAGCTCTGGAAACACCATATATTTT. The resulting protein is CSVGHGQSSGNTIYF.